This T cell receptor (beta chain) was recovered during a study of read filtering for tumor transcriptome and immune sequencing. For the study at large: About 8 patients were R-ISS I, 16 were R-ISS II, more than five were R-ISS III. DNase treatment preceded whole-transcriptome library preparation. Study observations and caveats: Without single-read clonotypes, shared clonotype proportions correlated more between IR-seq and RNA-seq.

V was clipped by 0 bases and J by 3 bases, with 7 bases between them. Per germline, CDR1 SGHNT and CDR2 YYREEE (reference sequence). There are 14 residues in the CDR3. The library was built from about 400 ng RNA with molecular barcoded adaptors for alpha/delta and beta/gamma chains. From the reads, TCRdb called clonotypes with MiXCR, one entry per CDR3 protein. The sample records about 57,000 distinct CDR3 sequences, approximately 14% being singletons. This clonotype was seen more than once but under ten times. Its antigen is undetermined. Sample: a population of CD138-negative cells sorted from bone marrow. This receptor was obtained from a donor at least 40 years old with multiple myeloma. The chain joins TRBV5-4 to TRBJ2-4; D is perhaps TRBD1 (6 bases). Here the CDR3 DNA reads TGTGCCAGCAGCTTGGACAGGGTCAAAAACATTCAGTACTTC. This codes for CASSLDRVKNIQYF.